This entry lists 22 T cell receptor beta chains sequenced from one sample in a study of T cell clonotyping in hematopoietic cell transplantation. Clones were read by immunoSEQ multiplex PCR, and TCRdb kept only the in-frame ones, dropping some. The sample holds about 43,000 clones, 95% seen once. Sequencing was carried out using peripheral blood mononuclear cells. The receptor source for this set is a man aged 30-40 years in good health. Some clones in this sample may be carry-over from other donors' samples.

The J gene is TRBJ2-2, the V gene TRBV29-1, with D tentatively TRBD2 (6 bases). The CDR3 length is 13 residues. Germline V gene sequence: CDR1 SQVTM, CDR2 ANQGSEA. The V gene lost 5 bases and the J gene lost 1 base, with 8 bases spanning the gap. The CDR3 nucleotides read TGCAGCGTTAGGGGACTGAACACCGGGGAGCTGTTTTTT. Its translation is CSVRGLNTGELFF.

The chain has TRBV27 and TRBJ2-1; 12 bases align to TRBD2. Trimming took 8 bases from V and 7 from J; bases not matched to a gene: 0. This CDR3 has 12 residues. Per the germline V gene, CDR1 is MNHEY and CDR2 is SMNVEV (reference sequence). This CDR3 reads CASGTSGNEQFF. DNA of the CDR3: TGTGCCAGCGGGACTAGCGGGAATGAGCAGTTCTTC.

The rearrangement joins TRBV11-2 to TRBJ2-5, with D tentatively TRBD2 (6 bases). The V gene lost 3 bases and the J gene lost 4 bases, with 9 bases spanning the gap. The CDR3 loop spans 13 amino acids. Germline loops: CDR1 SGHAT, CDR2 FQNNGV. For the CDR3, the DNA is TGTGCCAGCAGCTTCGGGGGAGCAGAGACCCAGTACTTC. This gives the protein CASSFGGAETQYF.

V and J are TRBV6-5 and TRBJ1-1; tentatively, D is TRBD1 (6 bases). CDR3 length: 15 residues. The germline gives CDR1 MNHEY, CDR2 SVGAGI. Trimming cost V 2 bases and J 2 bases, with 12 bases left between them. The CDR3 here is CASSYIGGTNTEAFF. The CDR3 bases are TGTGCCAGCAGTTACATCGGGGGCACAAACACTGAAGCTTTCTTT.

The chain links TRBV29-1 to TRBJ1-2; a possible D gene is TRBD1 (6 bases). The germline CDR1 and CDR2 sequences are SQVTM and ANQGSEA. Trimming stripped 6 bases from V and 4 bases from J, with 21 bases between. The CDR3 runs 15 residues. In DNA form, the CDR3 reads TGCAGCGTGGGACCTCGGGGGGCCCCCCTCTATGGCTACACCTTC. This encodes CSVGPRGAPLYGYTF.

This chain's CDR3 is CASSTGQGMNTEAFF. Written as DNA, the CDR3 is TGTGCCAGCAGCACCGGACAGGGCATGAACACTGAAGCTTTCTTT. This chain links TRBV13 with TRBJ1-1; 8 bases line up with TRBD1. Germline CDR1 PRHDT, CDR2 FYEKMQ (reference sequence). The V segment lost 5 bases and the J segment 0 bases; nucleotides outside the gene matches: 5. This CDR3 has 15 amino acids. Full variable domain (remainder filled in from reference TRBV13 and TRBJ1-1): AAGVIQSPRHLIKEKRETATLKCYPIPRHDTVYWYQQGPGQDPQFLISFYEKMQSDKGSIPDRFSAQQFSDYHSELNMSSLELGDSALYFCASSTGQGMNTEAFFGQGTRLTVV.

This chain connects TRBV19 to TRBJ1-3; D unclear. V lost 3 bases and J 0 bases, leaving 9 bases between the germline ends. CDR1 and CDR2 from the germline V gene are LNHDA and SQIVND (reference sequence). The CDR3 totals 15 residues. The CDR3 nucleotides are TGTGCCAGTAGTATTGGGGTCAGCTCTGGAAACACCATATATTTT. It codes for CASSIGVSSGNTIYF.

This sequence joins TRBV7-2 and TRBJ2-2; D ambiguous. Trimming shortened V by 2 bases and J by 9 bases, and 10 bases separated the two germline ends. Germline V gene sequence: CDR1 SGHTA, CDR2 FQGNSA. The CDR3 contains 13 residues. The CDR3 bases are TGTGCCAGCAGCTTAACGGATTCGTGGGAGCTGTTTTTT. Translated, it gives CASSLTDSWELFF.

The chain couples TRBV6-1 to TRBJ2-7, with D tentatively TRBD2 (5 bases). The germline CDR1 and CDR2 sequences are MNHNS and SASEGT. The CDR3 has 13 residues. Deletions cut 6 bases from V and 2 bases from J, with 11 bases between. For the CDR3, the DNA is TGTGCCAGCAGCGCTCGGGAACCCTACGAGCAGTACTTC. It codes for CASSAREPYEQYF.

The rearrangement joins TRBV5-1 to TRBJ2-3; possible D gene TRBD2, 5 bases. The germline V and J ends were trimmed by 2 bases and 0 bases, with 13 bases remaining between them. This CDR3 comprises 16 residues. CDR1 and CDR2 from the germline V gene are SGHRS and YFSETQ. The CDR3 is CASSFGGADSTDTQYF. CDR3 coding DNA: TGCGCCAGCAGCTTCGGAGGAGCGGATAGCACAGATACGCAGTATTTT.

V gene TRBV19 combines with J gene TRBJ1-1, with D perhaps TRBD1 (5 bases). In germline, CDR1 is LNHDA, CDR2 SQIVND (reference sequence). The V gene lost 6 bases and the J gene lost 0 bases, with 20 bases spanning the gap. The CDR3 runs 17 residues. DNA of the CDR3: TGTGCCAGTAGAACCTCGACTCTGGGACTTTTGAACACTGAAGCTTTCTTT. Protein: CASRTSTLGLLNTEAFF. Together with reference TRBV19 and TRBJ1-1, the CDR3 gives the full variable domain: DGGITQSPKYLFRKEGQNVTLSCEQNLNHDAMYWYRQDPGQGLRLIYYSQIVNDFQKGDIAEGYSVSREKKESFPLTVTSAQKNPTAFYLCASRTSTLGLLNTEAFFGQGTRLTVV.

This clone was observed a single time. The V call is TRBV4-3, the J call TRBJ1-1; possibly TRBD1 for D (5 bases). Germline values: CDR1 LGHNA, CDR2 YSLEER. This CDR3 region has 16 residues. V lost 0 bases and J 1 base, leaving 12 bases between the germline ends. The CDR3 region is CASSQDAVGGNTEAFF. The CDR3 nucleotides read TGCGCCAGCAGCCAAGACGCGGTCGGGGGGAACACTGAAGCTTTCTTT.

This chain uses TRBV6-1 with TRBJ2-2, with 13 bases aligning to TRBD2. Trimming removed 6 bases from V and 16 bases from J; junction bases left unmatched: 11. The germline CDR1 and CDR2 sequences are MNHNS and SASEGT. CDR3 length: 14 amino acids. The CDR3 DNA is TGTGCCAGCAGCGAACCGGGACTAGCGGGGCCACCGTTTTTT. Its translation is CASSEPGLAGPPFF.

This clone appeared a few times. The chain employs TRBV5-1 and TRBJ2-4; 8 bases map to TRBD1. The germline V gene encodes CDR1 SGHRS and CDR2 YFSETQ. The J segment lost 7 bases and the V segment lost 0 bases, leaving 3 bases of the junction unmatched. CDR3 size: 14 residues. The CDR3 sequence: CASSLAQGANIQYF. CDR3 nucleotide sequence: TGCGCCAGCAGCTTGGCTCAGGGGGCTAACATTCAGTACTTC. The full variable domain, its missing parts supplied by reference TRBV5-1 and TRBJ2-4, is KAGVTQTPRYLIKTRGQQVTLSCSPISGHRSVSWYQQTPGQGLQFLFEYFSETQRNKGNFPGRFSGRQFSNSRSEMNVSTLELGDSALYLCASSLAQGANIQYFGAGTRLSVL.

This chain joins TRBV6-6 and TRBJ2-2; 7 bases are a match to TRBD1. The CDR3 extends over 14 amino acids. CDR1 is MNHNY and CDR2 is SVGAGI in the germline V gene (reference sequence). V was clipped by 11 bases and J by 1 base; unmatched bases: 7. The CDR3 reads CAGLRDRNTGELFF. CDR3 nucleotide sequence: TGTGCCGGCCTCCGGGACAGGAACACCGGGGAGCTGTTTTTT.

The genes are TRBV6-5 and TRBJ1-1, with a tentative D call TRBD1 (5 bases). Deletions cut 7 bases from V and 2 bases from J, with 17 bases between. CDR3 size: 15 residues. Germline V gene data show CDR1 as MNHEY and CDR2 as SVGAGI. The CDR3 reads CASISLRGGNTEAFF. The CDR3 bases are TGTGCCAGCATCTCACTCCGGGGGGGTAACACTGAAGCTTTCTTT.

This rearrangement joins TRBV7-3 to TRBJ2-3, with TRBD2 matching over 13 bases. V was pared by 0 bases and J by 6 bases, with 12 bases of the junction left unmatched. The CDR3 loop spans 19 amino acids. The germline V gene has CDR1 SGHTA and CDR2 FQGTGA. CDR3 loop: CASSLTQWTSGGPPDTQYF. Written as DNA, the CDR3 is TGTGCCAGCAGCTTAACGCAGTGGACTAGCGGGGGTCCTCCCGATACGCAGTATTTT.

The rearrangement joins TRBV6-6 to TRBJ1-6; D not resolved. The V and J ends lost 0 bases and 10 bases respectively, with 10 bases between them. Germline loops: CDR1 MNHNY, CDR2 SVGAGI (reference sequence). The CDR3 covers 14 residues. The CDR3 reads CASSYSDGDSPLHF. The CDR3 nucleotides read TGTGCCAGCAGTTACTCGGACGGAGACTCACCCCTCCACTTT.

CDR3: CASSLRTSGRREQFF. For the CDR3, the DNA is TGTGCCAGCAGCCTTAGGACTAGCGGGAGAAGAGAGCAGTTCTTC. This rearrangement joins TRBV7-2 to TRBJ2-1, with 13 bases fitting TRBD2. Trimming removed 5 bases from V and 10 bases from J; junction bases left unmatched: 8. There are 15 residues in the CDR3. From germline, CDR1 is SGHTA and CDR2 FQGNSA.

The chain couples TRBV13 to TRBJ2-5; the match to TRBD2 covers 7 bases. Trimming removed 1 base from V and 5 bases from J; junction bases left unmatched: 4. This CDR3 is 14 amino acids long. Germline V gene data show CDR1 as PRHDT and CDR2 as FYEKMQ (reference sequence). CDR3 loop: CASSLVQGGETQYF. As DNA, the CDR3 is TGTGCCAGCAGCTTAGTTCAGGGAGGGGAGACCCAGTACTTC.

The V and J genes are TRBV6-6 and TRBJ1-4; D gene unclear. From germline, CDR1 is MNHNY and CDR2 SVGAGI (reference sequence). Trimming removed 5 bases from V and 4 bases from J, with 11 bases in between. The CDR3 runs 14 residues. The CDR3 loop is CASSRTVNNEKLFF. CDR3 bases: TGTGCCAGCAGTCGGACGGTTAATAATGAAAAACTGTTTTTT.

The gene calls are TRBV4-2 and TRBJ2-2, with 10 bases matching TRBD2. Germline V gene lookup returns CDR1 LGHNA and CDR2 YNFKEQ. The length of the CDR3 is 18 residues. Trimming at V came to 1 base and at J to 4 bases, leaving 9 bases not matched to a gene. CDR3 protein: CASSQVMASGSATGELFF. The CDR3 nucleotides are TGTGCCAGCAGCCAAGTTATGGCTAGCGGGAGTGCCACCGGGGAGCTGTTTTTT.